The 8 T cell receptor beta chains below all came from one sample that was sequenced in a study of CD8 T cells in ankylosing spondylitis. Via MiXCR, TCRdb re-called the 5' RACE reads, giving one row per CDR3 protein. The sample includes 250,000 to 300,000 distinct CDR3 sequences, approximately 20% of them seen just once. The sample consisted of blood, either unsorted or a sorted T cell fraction (not recorded which). Receptors originate from a male donor with ankylosing spondylitis or in good health (not recorded which).

The CDR3 nucleotides read TGCAGTGCTGGGGACAGGGGGCTGACAGATACGCAGTATTTT. Protein: CSAGDRGLTDTQYF. V usage is TRBV20-1 and J usage is TRBJ2-3, with TRBD1 identical over 12 bases. The CDR3 runs to 14 residues. Germline CDR1 and CDR2: DFQATT and SNEGSKA (reference sequence). V was pared by 5 bases and J by 3 bases, with 3 bases of the junction left unmatched.

This clonotype was seen a few times. The rearrangement joins TRBV7-2 to TRBJ2-1; 8 nucleotides align to TRBD2. Losses at the gene ends were 2 bases for V and 6 bases for J; bases not matched to a gene: 9. The CDR3 extends over 16 amino acids. Germline values: CDR1 SGHTA, CDR2 FQGNSA. The CDR3 DNA is TGTGCCAGCAGCTTATTGTCTAGCGGGTATAGCAATGAGCAGTTCTTC. Amino acid sequence: CASSLLSSGYSNEQFF.

Many counts were recorded for this clonotype. The rearrangement uses TRBV3-1 and TRBJ2-2; 9 nucleotides match TRBD1. CDR3 length equals 16 residues. Germline assignment: CDR1 LGHDT and CDR2 YNNKEL (reference sequence). V was pared by 0 bases and J by 4 bases, with 3 bases of the junction left unmatched. The CDR3 sequence is CASSQEQGARTGELFF. CDR3 sequence (DNA): TGTGCCAGCAGCCAAGAACAGGGGGCGCGCACCGGGGAGCTGTTTTTT.

The rearrangement joins TRBV11-2 to TRBJ2-5; D perhaps matches TRBD2 (5 bases). CDR3 length: 14 residues. CDR1 and CDR2 from the germline V gene are SGHAT and FQNNGV. Trimming removed 0 bases at V and 9 bases at J, with 14 bases between. CDR3 DNA: TGTGCCAGCAGCTTAGATCCCGTACTAGATTCCCAGTACTTC. This encodes CASSLDPVLDSQYF.

This rearrangement joins TRBV20-1 to TRBJ2-7, with TRBD1 matching over 7 bases. Germline values: CDR1 DFQATT, CDR2 SNEGSKA (reference sequence). V dropped 0 bases and J dropped 7; count of bases not matched to a gene: 9. The CDR3 loop spans 14 amino acids. The CDR3 protein is CSAREKQGKIEQYV. Written as DNA, the CDR3 is TGCAGTGCTAGAGAAAAACAGGGGAAAATAGAGCAGTACGTC.

This clonotype was found a few times. The chain has TRBV28 and TRBJ1-1; D is uncertain. V lost 2 bases and J 1 base, leaving 8 bases between the germline ends. The CDR3 consists of 14 residues. CDR1 is MDHEN, CDR2 SYDVKM, per germline. The CDR3 region has the DNA TGTGCCAGCAGTTTACTCCAGAGGAACACTGAAGCTTTCTTT. Protein: CASSLLQRNTEAFF.

The gene calls are TRBV4-1 and TRBJ2-7; no reliable D call. The CDR3 totals 14 residues. The germline gives CDR1 MGHRA, CDR2 YSYEKL. In nucleotides, the CDR3 is TGCGCCAGCAGGCAAGAGCTGGGTTCCTACGAGCAGTACGTC. Its translation is CASRQELGSYEQYV.

This chain joins TRBV11-2 and TRBJ2-3; 12 bases match TRBD2. The CDR3 runs 15 residues. Germline lookup yields CDR1 SGHAT and CDR2 FQNNGV. V dropped 6 bases and J dropped 4; count of bases not matched to a gene: 5. The chain's CDR3 is CASRTSGGRADTQYF. The CDR3 coding sequence is TGTGCCAGCAGGACTAGCGGGGGTAGGGCAGATACGCAGTATTTT.